Shown below are 19 T cell receptor beta chains from a single sample sequenced in a study of human T cells and chemical hapten exposure. TCRdb itself ran the RACE reads through MiXCR, one entry per CDR3 protein. There are over 85,000 distinct CDR3 sequences in the sample; 10% to 12% occur only once, and 2.5% to 4% lies in the top ten. Time point defined: pre-sensitization, week 0. Documented treatment: therapeutic diphenylcyclopropenone sensitization with weekly scalp DPC. Source: whole blood, taken in connection with sensitization to the hapten diphenylcyclopropenone (DPC). All receptors derive from a woman aged 55-69 years with alopecia areata. Some clones in this sample may be carry-over from other donors' samples.

This clonotype has only a few counts. For the CDR3, the DNA is TGCAGCGGGACCCGGACTAGAGTAGAGTACAATGAGCAGTTCTTC. Translating gives CSGTRTRVEYNEQFF. The chain joins TRBV29-1 to TRBJ2-1; TRBD2 matches 7 bases. The V gene end was trimmed by 7 bases and the J gene end by 4 bases; junction bases not matched to a gene: 13. CDR3 size: 15 residues. The germline V gene has CDR1 SQVTM and CDR2 ANQGSEA.

The chain couples TRBV29-1 to TRBJ1-1; D remains unclear. With 7 bases removed from V and 0 bases from J, the gap between germline ends came to 12 bases. This CDR3 has 13 amino acids. In germline, CDR1 is SQVTM, CDR2 ANQGSEA. The CDR3 region has the DNA TGCAGCGCCCACCGGGAACTGAACACTGAAGCTTTCTTT. It is translated as CSAHRELNTEAFF.

This clonotype showed up just once. Given a much more abundant clone one base away, this may be a read error. The V call is TRBV20-1, the J call TRBJ1-2; no reliable D call. Germline CDR1 DFQATT, CDR2 SNEGSKA (reference sequence). With 1 base removed from V and 0 bases from J, the gap between germline ends came to 15 bases. The CDR3 sequence is 16 residues long. CDR3 coding DNA: TGCAGTGCTAGAGTTCTGAACTGGCTCACTAACTATGGCTACACCTTC. Encoded protein: CSARVLNWLTNYGYTF.

In its sample, this clonotype was seen many times. The chain joins TRBV2 to TRBJ2-7; D unresolved. The CDR3 runs to 12 residues. Germline CDR1 is SNHLY and CDR2 is FYNNEI. V dropped 5 bases and J dropped 2 bases, with 7 bases sitting between them. This CDR3 reads CASSRFPYEQYF. CDR3 in DNA: TGTGCCAGCAGTAGGTTCCCCTACGAGCAGTACTTC. The complete variable domain, with remaining parts taken from reference TRBV2 and TRBJ2-7, reads EPEVTQTPSHQVTQMGQEVILRCVPISNHLYFYWYRQILGQKVEFLVSFYNNEISEKSEIFDDQFSVERPDGSNFTLKIRSTKLEDSAMYFCASSRFPYEQYFGPGTRLTVT.

This clonotype was detected ten times or more. CDR3 nucleotide sequence: TGTGCCAGCAGCTTAACAGAGAACTATGGCTACACCTTC. Amino acid sequence: CASSLTENYGYTF. The rearrangement uses TRBV7-8 and TRBJ1-2; D is unresolved. CDR1 is SGHVS, CDR2 FQNEAQ, per germline. The V gene lost 2 bases and the J gene lost 2 bases, with 6 bases spanning the gap. The CDR3 length is 13 residues. The full variable domain, in which reference TRBV7-8 and TRBJ1-2 provide the parts outside the CDR3, is GAGVSQSPRYKVAKRGQDVALRCDPISGHVSLFWYQQALGQGPEFLTYFQNEAQLDKSGLPSDRFFAERPEGSVSTLKIQRTQQEDSAVYLCASSLTENYGYTFGSGTRLTVV.

This sequence joins TRBV7-9 and TRBJ2-2; TRBD1 is a possible D gene (5 bases). Germline V CDR1 and CDR2: SEHNR, FQNEAQ (reference sequence). V was clipped by 3 bases and J by 6 bases, with 26 bases between them. The CDR3 is made up of 19 amino acids. The CDR3 DNA follows: TGTGCCAGCAGCTTTTTCGAAGGCCCAGGGCCCCTCGTTGCCGGGGAGCTGTTTTTT. Protein sequence: CASSFFEGPGPLVAGELFF.

The J gene is TRBJ2-1, the V gene TRBV5-6, with 8 positions matching TRBD2. The CDR3 runs to 15 residues. The germline gives CDR1 SGHDT, CDR2 YYEEEE. V trimming: 5 bases; J trimming: 8 bases; junction bases outside the gene matches: 12. CDR3 in amino acids: CASSFGASGFYEQFF. In DNA, the CDR3 is TGTGCCAGCAGTTTTGGGGCTAGCGGGTTTTATGAGCAGTTCTTC.

This clonotype showed up just a few times. This chain joins TRBV7-9 and TRBJ1-5; TRBD1 aligns across 8 bases. Germline trimming cut 5 bases from V and 6 bases from J; bases unmatched to any gene: 9. The CDR3 is 15 residues long. Germline loops: CDR1 SEHNR, CDR2 FQNEAQ (reference sequence). CDR3 amino acids: CASSTTGTGLQPQHF. CDR3 coding DNA: TGTGCCAGCAGCACCACCGGGACAGGACTTCAGCCCCAGCATTTT.

This clonotype came up many times. The chain employs TRBV13 and TRBJ1-1, with 9 bases lining up with TRBD1. The V gene's germline CDR1 is PRHDT and CDR2 FYEKMQ (reference sequence). This CDR3 comprises 15 residues. V dropped 6 bases and J dropped 4; count of bases not matched to a gene: 9. CDR3 in DNA: TGTGCCAGCAGTTGGGACAGGGCTGAGGGCACTGAAGCTTTCTTT. Amino acid sequence: CASSWDRAEGTEAFF.

In its sample, this clonotype was seen many times. The chain carries TRBV29-1 and TRBJ1-2; weak D call: TRBD1 (6 bases). V was cut by 7 bases and J by 4 bases, with 16 bases left in between. Germline V gives CDR1 SQVTM, CDR2 ANQGSEA. This CDR3 has 13 residues. CDR3 sequence: CSAVGDTSYGYTF. CDR3 DNA: TGCAGCGCTGTAGGGGACACTTCCTATGGCTACACCTTC.

Comments on this clonotype: Possible read error: a much larger clone is one base away. This rearrangement joins TRBV9 to TRBJ1-1; a possible D gene is TRBD1 (5 bases). Germline V gene sequence: CDR1 SGDLS, CDR2 YYNGEE. The CDR3 covers 13 residues. V was shortened by 4 bases and J by 1 base, with 8 bases between the two germline ends. DNA for the CDR3: TGTGCCAGCAGCTTTGGACAGAACACTGAAGCTTTCTTT. Translated: CASSFGQNTEAFF. Using reference TRBV9 and TRBJ1-1 for the parts outside the CDR3, the full variable domain is DSGVTQTPKHLITATGQRVTLRCSPRSGDLSVYWYQQSLDQGLQFLIQYYNGEERAKGNILERFSAQQFPDLHSELNLSSLELGDSALYFCASSFGQNTEAFFGQGTRLTVV.

In this sample, this clonotype turned up many times. The rearrangement joins TRBV5-1 to TRBJ2-1, with a possible D match to TRBD2 (6 bases). Germline V gives CDR1 SGHRS, CDR2 YFSETQ. The length of the CDR3 is 15 residues. Deletions cut 0 bases from V and 4 bases from J, with 11 bases between. The CDR3 DNA is TGCGCCAGCAGCTTGGTAGGGACTGGATACAATGAGCAGTTCTTC. Protein product: CASSLVGTGYNEQFF.

This clonotype appeared a few times. The rearrangement uses TRBV18 and TRBJ2-3; 10 nucleotides agree with TRBD2. The V segment lost 2 bases and the J segment 2 bases; nucleotides outside the gene matches: 4. CDR1 and CDR2 (germline): KGHSH, LQKENI. This CDR3 region has 16 residues. In DNA, the CDR3 is TGTGCCAGCTCACCAAGACTAGCGGGTTACACAGATACGCAGTATTTT. It is translated as CASSPRLAGYTDTQYF.

The sample holds a few counts of this clonotype. The gene calls are TRBV29-1 and TRBJ2-1; no reliable D call. The CDR3 is made up of 14 amino acids. The V gene lost 6 bases and the J gene lost 7 bases, with 19 bases spanning the gap. Per the germline V gene, CDR1 is SQVTM and CDR2 is ANQGSEA. The CDR3 sequence is CSVGQAPQPNEQFF. CDR3 in DNA: TGCAGCGTGGGTCAAGCCCCCCAACCAAATGAGCAGTTCTTC.

This clonotype showed up many times. This chain connects TRBV5-5 to TRBJ1-6; D not resolved. The CDR3 totals 14 residues. Trimming cost V 4 bases and J 6 bases, with 11 bases left between them. Germline V gene lookup returns CDR1 SGHKS and CDR2 YYEKEE (reference sequence). The CDR3 loop reads CASSRGDVNSPLHF. For the CDR3, the DNA is TGTGCCAGCAGCCGTGGGGATGTTAATTCACCCCTCCACTTT.

This clonotype was observed many times. The chain links TRBV5-1 to TRBJ2-3; the D is unclear. There are 16 residues in the CDR3. Deletions cut 0 bases from V and 4 bases from J, with 15 bases between. Looked up from germline, CDR1 is SGHRS and CDR2 is YFSETQ. In DNA, the CDR3 is TGCGCCAGCAGCTTGGTACAAGGTAATCTCCCAGATACGCAGTATTTT. It translates to CASSLVQGNLPDTQYF.

The CDR3 spells CASSSHVGQGNGYTF. The CDR3 DNA is TGCGCCAGCAGCTCCCACGTGGGACAGGGGAATGGCTACACCTTC. The J gene is TRBJ1-2, the V gene TRBV5-1; 10 bases align to TRBD1. Per the germline V gene, CDR1 is SGHRS and CDR2 is YFSETQ. The CDR3 is made up of 15 amino acids. After removal of 3 bases from V and 6 bases from J, the junction contained 8 bases not matched to a gene.

The chain carries TRBV5-1 and TRBJ1-2; 7 nucleotides line up with TRBD1. Germline V gives CDR1 SGHRS, CDR2 YFSETQ. After removal of 0 bases from V and 7 bases from J, the junction contained 3 bases not matched to a gene. The length of the CDR3 is 13 residues. The CDR3 nucleotides read TGCGCCAGCAGCTTGGCAGGGGGGTCTGGCTACACCTTC. Amino acids: CASSLAGGSGYTF.

A note on this clonotype: Being one base from a much bigger clone, this may be a read error. V is TRBV25-1 and J is TRBJ1-2; unclear D gene. This CDR3 has 13 amino acids. Germline-derived CDR1 and CDR2 are MGHDK and SYGVNS. Trimming stripped 4 bases from V and 7 bases from J, with 13 bases between. The CDR3 region is CASSVSARSGYTF. The DNA of the CDR3 is TGTGCCAGCAGTGTGTCCGCTAGATCTGGCTACACCTTC.